This entry concerns a single T cell receptor beta chain. Method: immunoSEQ multiplex PCR; TCRdb's copy keeps in-frame clones and lacks some. The sample includes roughly 150,000 clones, 82% of them seen just once. CDR1 is MNHEY, CDR2 SMNVEV, per germline (reference sequence). The CDR3 extends over 19 amino acids. Trimming shortened V by 4 bases and J by 4 bases, and 26 bases separated the two germline ends. Clinical history reported by participants formed the basis on which cohorts were assigned. Recovered Cohort 3 donors showed two negative PCRs, clearance, or symptom resolution. The entry originates in a study of blood T cell repertoires in COVID-19. For the study at large: The United States, Italy and Spain were the sources of the acute and convalescent COVID-19 samples.

The TCR was taken from a man in his 60s who had recovered from COVID-19. Sequencing was performed on PBMCs or T cells enriched from blood (not recorded which). The chain combines TRBV27 with TRBJ2-1; a possible D gene is TRBD1 (8 bases). CDR3 DNA: TGTGCCAGCAGTTCTGGACAGGGAATCGGGCGGGAGTCTTACAATGAGCAGTTCTTC. Its protein product is CASSSGQGIGRESYNEQFF.